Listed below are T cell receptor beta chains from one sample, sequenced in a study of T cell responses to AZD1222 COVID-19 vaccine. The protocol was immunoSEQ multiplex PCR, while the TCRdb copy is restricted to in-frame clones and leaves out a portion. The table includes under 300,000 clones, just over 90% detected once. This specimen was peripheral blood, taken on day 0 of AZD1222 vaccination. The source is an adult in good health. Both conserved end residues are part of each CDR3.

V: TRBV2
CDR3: CASSVSNYGYTF

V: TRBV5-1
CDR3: CASSLRPLAPGTEAFF

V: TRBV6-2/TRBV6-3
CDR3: CASSSRDPGGNQPQHF

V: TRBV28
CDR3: CASSLRSGEQYF

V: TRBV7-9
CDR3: CASSLEQISYEQYF

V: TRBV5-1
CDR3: CASSSGGRSYEQYF

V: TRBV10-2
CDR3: CASKRGLAPSYEQYF

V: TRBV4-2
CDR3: CASSSSLGGIETQYF

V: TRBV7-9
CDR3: CASSWRREDTEAFF

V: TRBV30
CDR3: CAWRRGDRESTEAFF

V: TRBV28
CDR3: CASSLEWQRSTDTQYF

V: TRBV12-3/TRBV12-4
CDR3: CASSAGVPYEQYF

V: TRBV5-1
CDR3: CASSQGLAETYEQYF

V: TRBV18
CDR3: CASSLSGASYEQYF

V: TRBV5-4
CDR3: CASSRQGGTLYEQYF

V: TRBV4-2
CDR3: CASSQESRSAYEQYF

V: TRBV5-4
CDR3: CASSLHGGNIQYF

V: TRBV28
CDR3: CASRIQGAYGYTF

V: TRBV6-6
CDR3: CASSRTHRDTIYF

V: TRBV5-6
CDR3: CASSSGRSYGYTF

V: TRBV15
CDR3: CATSRGDRDGGYTF

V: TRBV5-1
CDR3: CASSFSAPSYEQYF

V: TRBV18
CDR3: CASSPPGRVNYGYTF

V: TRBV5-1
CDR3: CASSLTGDGGYTF

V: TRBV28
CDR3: CASSKTTGATYGYTF

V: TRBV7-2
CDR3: CASSLGSSGVQYF

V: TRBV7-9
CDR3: CASSPGWGSGRASYEQYF

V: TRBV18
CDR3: CASSPPTQTEYTEAFF

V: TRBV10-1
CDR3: CAILDRGNTEAFF

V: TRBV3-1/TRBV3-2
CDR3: CASSQDSMGETQYF

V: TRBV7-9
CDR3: CASSTSAGGPETQYF

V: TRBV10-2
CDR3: CASRELRGSGYTF

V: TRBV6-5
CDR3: CASIQGRTEAFF

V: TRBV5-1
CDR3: CASSLAADSYEQYF

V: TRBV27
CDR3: CASSLNWSGDRGYGYTF

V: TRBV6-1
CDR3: CASSEAGRGNIQYF

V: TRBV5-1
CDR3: CASSPTGGSGETQYF

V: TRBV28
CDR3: CASSLRTNYGYTF